This T cell receptor (beta chain) was profiled in a study of shared clonotypes between healthy human individuals. As for this clone: Antigen: not known.

Study results and limitations: Sampling included only blood; tissue repertoires likely differ. Estimated richness was generally greater in naive than memory subsets.

A CD45RA+ naive subset and a CD45RA-negative memory subset were split from CD4+ cells. Using immunoSEQ multiplex PCR, the repertoire was profiled, and TCRdb retains in-frame clones only, with some absent. Of 2 million to 2.5 million clones in the sample, roughly 93% were seen once. The TCR originated in a young man in good health. Some clones in this sample may be carry-over from other donors' samples. Source material: naive CD4+ T cells from PBMCs. The sample's subset: CD45RA+ positively selected.

The CDR3 DNA follows: TGTGCCAGCAGCCAAGAAATTTTCTCTGGAAACACCATATATTTT. This translates into CASSQEIFSGNTIYF. This chain joins TRBV4-2 and TRBJ1-3, with D hard to call. Trimming took off 0 bases at V and 0 bases at J, with 6 bases between the two ends. CDR3 size: 15 residues. The germline CDR1 and CDR2 sequences are LGHNA and YNFKEQ.